This T cell receptor beta chain was identified in a study of OX40 agonist ivuxolimab in advanced cancers. For context, the study as a whole: The costimulatory receptor OX40 (CD134) was targeted by ivuxolimab, a fully human IgG2 agonistic monoclonal antibody. Intravenous ivuxolimab was administered to patients every 2 weeks at six dose levels: 0.01, 0.1, 0.3, 1.5, 3 and 10 mg/kg. Among the approximately 50 dose-escalation patients, some 19 had hepatocellular carcinoma, 15 melanoma, 9 renal cell carcinoma and 9 head and neck cancer. In the dose-escalation cohort, 82.7% of patients were male, and the mean age was around 60 years, with a range of roughly 20 to 80. Prior anti-PD-1, anti-PD-L1 or anti-CTLA-4 therapy was permitted, and checkpoint inhibitors had been received by approximately 39% of dose-escalation patients. Three dose-escalation patients achieved partial responses, one with hepatocellular carcinoma and two with cutaneous melanoma. The point of sequencing TCRbeta in the periphery was to test whether ivuxolimab changed TCR sequence diversity and drove clonal T-cell expansion. The paper reports the monotherapy dose-escalation portion (N of about 54 patients) of the phase I ivuxolimab trial.

The trial excluded patients who had a history of autoimmune disease or who were on systemic immunosuppression. Peripheral blood for TCR sequencing was drawn from every dose cohort at baseline, at cycle 4 day 1 and at cycle 7 day 1. The samples were taken from a phase I, first-in-human, multicenter, open-label dose-escalation trial of ivuxolimab. Adults with locally advanced or metastatic head and neck squamous cell, hepatocellular, melanoma or renal cell carcinoma were enrolled in the trial. Before TCR sequencing, CD4+ T cells and CD8+ T cells were sorted from peripheral blood as separate populations. As to this clone: Its antigen is unknown. Base-call qualities are not available, and no considerably larger clone is one nucleotide away.

General conclusions and limits of the study: Partial responders in the 0.1-3.0 mg/kg groups had among the lowest normalized peripheral clonal expansion, especially among CD8+ T cells. At doses of 0.1 to 3.0 mg/kg, clonal expansion of both CD4+ and CD8+ blood T cells was observed from baseline to week 6. Antigen specificity was not determined for the clonally expanded peripheral T cells. On average, CD8+ T cells showed more expanded clones than CD4+ T cells after ivuxolimab. Low levels of normalized T-cell clonal expansion were also shown by some nonresponding patients.

Genomic DNA was isolated from the sorted cells so that the TCRbeta CDR3 region could be sequenced. TCRbeta CDR3 regions were sequenced using the immunoSEQ Assay. TCRdb retrieved this table from immuneACCESS and kept in-frame rearrangements only. Not all clones are present; in checked studies, unresolved V genes account for under half, and no reason is known for the remainder. In all, the sample holds roughly 22,000 clones, and 85% to 90% of those were seen once. The ten largest clones represent approximately 28% of the sample. V is cut by 3 bases and J by 0 bases, and the space between the germline ends is 15 bases. CDR1 and CDR2 were assigned from the germline V gene (reference sequence) as GTSNPN and SVGIG. The CDR3, cysteine through phenylalanine, is 15 amino acids long. Only the CDR3 DNA is retained, 45 bases long and in frame from the first base.

This TCR derives from an adult with an advanced solid tumor such as melanoma, head and neck, liver or kidney cancer. This sequence uses TRBV30 and TRBJ2-7; the D segment could be TRBD1, given 5 matching bases. This material consisted of CD4+ or CD8+ T cells sorted from blood, taken in a trial of the OX40 agonist ivuxolimab. The DNA sequence is given as TGTGCCTGGAGCCTACTCTACAGGAGCTCCTACGAGCAGTACTTC. This yields the protein CAWSLLYRSSYEQYF. Reference TRBV30 and TRBJ2-7 proteins supply the regions before and after the CDR3; the full variable domain is: SQTIHQWPATLVQPVGSPLSLECTVEGTSNPNLYWYRQAAGRGLQLLFYSVGIGQISSEVPQNLSASRPQDRQFILSSKKLLLSDSGFYLCAWSLLYRSSYEQYFGPGTRLTVT.